The sequence of this T cell receptor (beta chain) was determined in a study of T-cell memory formation after mild COVID-19. Study details: Largely, the TCR clusters proved donor specific.

Germline-derived CDR1 and CDR2 are WSHSY and SAAADI. The ends were cut back, 6 bases at V and 4 bases at J, with 12 bases in the middle. The CDR3 contains 14 residues. TCRdb analysed the 5' RACE reads with MiXCR anew, one entry per CDR3 protein. The sample carries roughly 310,000 distinct CDR3 sequences, about 15% recorded once. To note about this clonotype: Its antigen is currently unknown.

The study, taken as a whole, reports: The study found contracting CD4+ clones mainly in CM and EM and contracting CD8+ clones in EMRA. CD4/CD8 balance held among clones contracting day 15 to 85, and later expanders leaned CD4+.

The source is a man aged 18 to 35 who had mild COVID-19 (a few samples of this study predate the infection). Cell type and time point are not known. Sequences were obtained from PBMCs or a T cell subset sorted from them (not recorded which). The J gene is TRBJ2-2, the V gene TRBV10-2; no firm D call. The DNA for the CDR3 is TGCGCCAGCAGAATATCTCCGGGCACCGGGGAGCTGTTTTTT. It is translated as CASRISPGTGELFF.